This T cell receptor (beta chain) was documented in a study of blood T cell repertoires in COVID-19. On the study more broadly: Acute and convalescent COVID-19 samples came from the United States, Italy and Spain. In each case, the material was cDNA or gDNA derived from T cells, B-cell-depleted T cells, or PBMCs.

As processed by the authors: Nucleated cell number was recorded as an estimate derived from reference gene primer amplification. Produced via immunoSEQ multiplex PCR; TCRdb's table is partial and in-frame only. The DNA gave D and trimming, while V, J and clone size come from that table. This repertoire shows 55,000 to 75,000 clones, 89% found once; its top ten account for approximately 1.5%. The sequenced sample consisted of peripheral blood. The origin of this receptor is a man aged 60-69 years with acute or convalescent COVID-19.

CDR3 in amino acids: CASTSYNEQFF. In DNA form, the CDR3 reads TGCGCCAGCACGTCTTACAATGAGCAGTTCTTC. The rearrangement links TRBV5-1 to TRBJ2-1; D is undetermined. With 6 bases removed from V and 4 bases from J, the gap between germline ends came to 5 bases. CDR1 and CDR2 from the germline V gene are SGHRS and YFSETQ. There are 11 residues in the CDR3.